The present T cell receptor beta chain was sequenced within a study of CD8 T cells in ankylosing spondylitis (dated 2017 in TCRdb). For the wider study: T cell receptor beta repertoires were profiled in healthy donors and ankylosing spondylitis patients so that disease-linked TCR variants could be found. Peripheral blood was sampled, and synovial fluid was additionally collected from ankylosing spondylitis patients. The whole study cohort included 108 healthy donors and around 24 ankylosing spondylitis patients. What the work shows at the level of the full study, not this receptor alone: Some of the motif variants had been reported before in the synovial fluid and blood of reactive arthritis patients, a finding that suggests common disease-initiation mechanisms. According to the report, matched synovial fluid samples from ankylosing spondylitis patients were significantly enriched for the disease-linked clones. Blood from ankylosing spondylitis patients appeared to be characterized by a TCR beta motif made up of about 8 highly homologous amino acid variants. A CD8+ phenotype was shown by the disease-linked clones, which were found at relatively low frequencies in peripheral blood.

Sequencing used an Illumina HiSeq 2500. TCR beta libraries were prepared by quantitative 5'-RACE with molecular barcodes. Regarding the original processing steps: A new computational method, built on a probabilistic model of VDJ rearrangement, was used to identify disease-linked TCR variants. In-frame beta chains were kept once TCRdb had trimmed the public reads at Q25 with fastp and called clones with MiXCR. All rows with the same CDR3 protein become a single entry with the most common DNA and genes. TCRdb's processing, not the authors' own work, is the source of the V and J calls. This sample lists 250,000 to 350,000 distinct CDR3 sequences; over 15% were detected once. Of the sample, roughly 8% is held by the ten largest clones. With regard to this clonotype: Its antigen target is currently unknown. No per-base quality is available; no much larger clone lies one base away.

The CDR3 numbers 14 residues from cysteine through phenylalanine. The retained sequence is limited to the CDR3, 42 bases, with the frame set at the first base. Reading the germline V gene gives CDR1 SGHAT and CDR2 FQNNGV. The junction carries 7 bases between V and J, which are trimmed by 0 bases and 2 bases respectively. The rearranged chain carries TRBV11-2 and TRBJ2-5, with an unclear D gene assignment. The receptor comes from a male donor with ankylosing spondylitis or in good health (not recorded which). Sequencing was performed on blood, either unsorted or a sorted T cell fraction (not recorded which). The DNA sequence is TGTGCCAGCAGCTTAGATTGGTCGCAAGAGACCCAGTACTTC. This codes for CASSLDWSQETQYF.